These 21 T cell receptor beta chains came from one sample sequenced in a study of regulatory T cells in long-lasting Graves disease. Through Arm-PCR of CDR3 regions and iRepertoire HTBI primers, TCR beta libraries were built. TCRdb re-analysed the multiplex PCR reads in MiXCR, keeping a single row per CDR3 protein. The data hold roughly 420,000 distinct CDR3 sequences, with 14% observed a single time. Time point indicated: newly diagnosed GD, antithyroid drugs for less than 3 months. Construction of the TCR library relied on RNA isolated from PBMCs. This sample was also put to use in a study of T cells in Graves' hyperthyroidism and ophthalmopathy.

The material sequenced was peripheral blood mononuclear cells (PBMCs), taken at new diagnosis, from a patient treated with antithyroid drugs. The receptor source for this set is a woman in her 50s with Graves disease.

Ten or more counts support this clonotype. The chain recombines TRBV24-1 with TRBJ2-1; 12 nucleotides match TRBD2. The J segment lost 9 bases and the V segment lost 4 bases, leaving 9 bases of the junction unmatched. CDR3 length: 16 amino acids. Germline CDR1 and CDR2: KGHDR and SFDVKD. The CDR3 coding sequence is TGTGCCACCAGTGACCCCGGGCTAGCGGGAGGGGGTGAGCAGTTCTTC. This translates into CATSDPGLAGGGEQFF.

This clonotype occurred many times. V gene TRBV2 combines with J gene TRBJ2-7, with D possibly being TRBD1 or TRBD2 (5 bases each). Germline CDR1 SNHLY, CDR2 FYNNEI. This CDR3 spans 13 amino acids. Deletions cut 6 bases from V and 5 bases from J, with 14 bases between. The CDR3: CASRLDLGDEQYF. In DNA form, the CDR3 reads TGTGCCAGCAGGCTAGATTTGGGGGACGAGCAGTACTTC.

This clonotype appeared many times. The rearrangement joins TRBV6-1 to TRBJ2-1, with TRBD1 as a possible D gene (6 bases). There are 11 residues in the CDR3. CDR1 and CDR2 from the germline V gene are MNHNS and SASEGT. V was cut by 7 bases and J by 7 bases, with 8 bases left in between. The DNA for the CDR3 is TGTGCCAGCACTAGGGGGAATGAGCAGTTCTTC. Translation: CASTRGNEQFF.

This clonotype was seen at least ten times. This chain joins TRBV28 and TRBJ1-4; weak D call: TRBD1 (5 bases). The CDR3 extends over 15 amino acids. Germline lookup yields CDR1 MDHEN and CDR2 SYDVKM. V was trimmed by 4 bases and J by 0 bases, leaving 9 bases between them. As DNA, the CDR3 is TGTGCCAGCAGTTCGGGACTCTCAACTAATGAAAAACTGTTTTTT. The encoded protein is CASSSGLSTNEKLFF.

On this clonotype itself: A much larger clone lies a single base off, so this may be a read error. The chain couples TRBV2 to TRBJ2-5; TRBD2 aligns across 9 bases. Germline trimming cut 5 bases from V and 1 base from J; bases unmatched to any gene: 5. Germline V CDR1 and CDR2: SNHLY, FYNNEI. The CDR3 sequence is 15 residues long. The CDR3 region is CASSRRAGGQETQYF. The CDR3 nucleotides read TGTGCCAGCAGTAGACGAGCGGGAGGCCAAGAGACCCAGTACTTC. Full variable domain (missing parts from reference TRBV2 and TRBJ2-5): EPEVTQTPSHQVTQMGQEVILRCVPISNHLYFYWYRQILGQKVEFLVSFYNNEISEKSEIFDDQFSVERPDGSNFTLKIRSTKLEDSAMYFCASSRRAGGQETQYFGPGTRLLVL.

This clonotype was counted many times. The V call is TRBV3-1, the J call TRBJ2-3; no firm D call. Trimming shortened V by 4 bases and J by 12 bases, and 8 bases separated the two germline ends. CDR3 length equals 10 residues. Germline V CDR1 and CDR2: LGHDT, YNNKEL (reference sequence). This CDR3 reads CASSPPLQYF. CDR3 nucleotides: TGTGCCAGCAGCCCCCCCCTCCAGTATTTT.

This clonotype was recorded many times. At one end, the junction sequence differs from germline, possibly due to a read error. The J gene is TRBJ2-1, the V gene TRBV20-1; D is possibly TRBD2 (5 bases). CDR1 and CDR2 (germline): DFQATT, SNEGSKA (reference sequence). This CDR3 comprises 12 residues. Written as DNA, the CDR3 is TGCAGTCCTAGATCTAGCAGTCATGAGCAGTTCTTC. Protein sequence: CSPRSSSHEQFF.

In this sample, this clonotype turned up a few times. This chain links TRBV12-3 or TRBV12-4 with TRBJ1-3; D remains unclear. The CDR3 totals 10 residues. The germline V and J ends were trimmed by 8 bases and 10 bases, with 9 bases remaining between them. The CDR3 DNA reads as TGTGCCAGCGGGTGGAGGACCATATATTTT. Translated, it gives CASGWRTIYF.

This clonotype was observed many times. The CDR3 sequence is CASSQRAGLAGVNEQFF. For the CDR3, the DNA is TGTGCCAGCAGTCAAAGAGCGGGACTAGCGGGAGTCAATGAGCAGTTCTTC. The rearrangement joins TRBV2 to TRBJ2-1; TRBD2 matches 14 bases. The CDR3 sequence is 17 residues long. The germline gives CDR1 SNHLY, CDR2 FYNNEI. Germline trimming cut 5 bases from V and 6 bases from J; bases unmatched to any gene: 9.

This clonotype was observed many times. V and J are TRBV12-3 or TRBV12-4 and TRBJ2-5; the D gene is possibly TRBD2 (6 bases). V was shortened by 3 bases and J by 0 bases, with 29 bases between the two germline ends. There are 21 residues in the CDR3. CDR3 nucleotide sequence: TGTGCCAGCAGTTTCGTCTCACATACGGCGGGACCCCTGAAGTACCAAGAGACCCAGTACTTC. Translating gives CASSFVSHTAGPLKYQETQYF.

Comments on this clonotype: A clone one base away is much larger, so this may be a read error. This rearrangement joins TRBV7-3 to TRBJ2-5; tentative D call: TRBD2 (5 bases). CDR3 size: 13 residues. Germline loops: CDR1 SGHTA, CDR2 FQGTGA. CDR3 nucleotides: TGTGCCAGCAGCTTCGTGAGCGGAGAGACCCGGTACTTC. Protein sequence: CASSFVSGETRYF.

CDR3 in DNA: TGTGCCTGGGGGGGGGTTGGCTACAATCAGCCCCAGCATTTT. It codes for CAWGGVGYNQPQHF. J is TRBJ1-5 and V is TRBV30, with TRBD1 as a possible D gene (5 bases). CDR3 length: 14 amino acids. The V gene lost 5 bases and the J gene lost 3 bases, with 14 bases spanning the gap. Germline lookup yields CDR1 GTSNPN and CDR2 SVGIG (reference sequence).

The rearrangement joins TRBV19 to TRBJ1-5; D is ambiguous. Trimming left V 7 bases short and J 2 bases short, with 15 bases between. CDR1 is LNHDA, CDR2 SQIVND, per germline (reference sequence). The length of the CDR3 is 15 residues. In DNA, the CDR3 is TGTGCCAGTACCGCCTCCGGCGGGGGCAATCAGCCCCAGCATTTT. This gives the protein CASTASGGGNQPQHF.

This chain uses TRBV25-1 with TRBJ2-3, with D possibly being TRBD1 or TRBD2 (5 bases each). The germline V gene encodes CDR1 MGHDK and CDR2 SYGVNS. CDR3 length: 14 amino acids. V was shortened by 8 bases and J by 9 bases, with 21 bases between the two germline ends. CDR3 protein: CASSGTRTRSTQYF. CDR3 nucleotide sequence: TGTGCCAGCTCCGGGACCCGTACAAGGAGCACGCAGTATTTT.

For this clonotype: A much larger clone sits a single nucleotide away, making a read error possible. The chain combines TRBV7-9 with TRBJ2-7; D not certain. V was cut by 4 bases and J by 4 bases, with 8 bases left in between. Germline values: CDR1 SEHNR, CDR2 FQNEAQ (reference sequence). The CDR3 sequence is 12 residues long. The CDR3 is CASSSIPYEQYF. The CDR3 bases are TGTGCCAGCAGCTCAATCCCTTACGAGCAGTACTTC.

This clonotype has ten or more counts. V is TRBV11-1 and J is TRBJ2-1, with 7 bases lining up with TRBD2. V lost 6 bases to trimming and J lost 8 bases; unmatched junction nucleotides: 13. The germline CDR1 and CDR2 sequences are SGHAT and FQDESV (reference sequence). The CDR3 length is 15 residues. In DNA, the CDR3 is TGTGCCAGCAGACCGGTCGTGGCGGGAGTCCATGAGCAGTTCTTC. The encoded protein is CASRPVVAGVHEQFF.

This clonotype was recorded many times. The rearrangement links TRBV3-1 to TRBJ2-2; D unresolved. The V and J ends lost 2 bases and 5 bases respectively, with 6 bases between them. The CDR3 contains 13 residues. Germline CDR1 is LGHDT and CDR2 is YNNKEL (reference sequence). The CDR3 sequence is CASSQSWTGELFF. The CDR3 bases are TGTGCCAGCAGCCAAAGTTGGACCGGGGAGCTGTTTTTT. The full variable domain, its missing parts supplied by reference TRBV3-1 and TRBJ2-2, is DTAVSQTPKYLVTQMGNDKSIKCEQNLGHDTMYWYKQDSKKFLKIMFSYNNKELIINETVPNRFSPKSPDKAHLNLHINSLELGDSAVYFCASSQSWTGELFFGEGSRLTVL.

This clonotype was recorded many times. The genes are TRBV30 and TRBJ1-5; D perhaps matches TRBD1 (6 bases). CDR3 size: 15 residues. Germline V gene sequence: CDR1 GTSNPN, CDR2 SVGIG (reference sequence). V was clipped by 0 bases and J by 5 bases, with 14 bases between them. The CDR3 DNA is TGTGCCTGGAGTGTAGGGGGTCCCGGTGATCAGCCCCAGCATTTT. This translates into CAWSVGGPGDQPQHF.

In its sample, this clonotype was seen many times. This sequence joins TRBV2 and TRBJ2-3; 8 bases are a match to TRBD2. The CDR3 runs to 16 residues. The germline gives CDR1 SNHLY, CDR2 FYNNEI. V dropped 10 bases and J dropped 0; count of bases not matched to a gene: 12. The CDR3 loop reads CAKQTRGVGSTDTQYF. The CDR3 nucleotides read TGTGCCAAACAGACGCGGGGGGTGGGCAGCACAGATACGCAGTATTTT.

In its sample, this clonotype was seen many times. The chain combines TRBV5-6 with TRBJ2-7; 7 bases align to TRBD1. The junction had 4 bases not matched to a gene; V was cut back by 4 bases and J by 6 bases. CDR3 length equals 12 residues. Germline V CDR1 and CDR2: SGHDT, YYEEEE. The CDR3 region has the DNA TGTGCCAGCAGCCTGGGGACAGTCGAGCAGTACTTC. It encodes CASSLGTVEQYF.

This clonotype was counted between two and nine times. This chain connects TRBV6-1 to TRBJ2-7; 8 bases match TRBD2. The V and J ends lost 6 bases and 7 bases, in that order; junction bases with no gene match: 14. The CDR3 is 15 amino acids. Looked up from germline, CDR1 is MNHNS and CDR2 is SASEGT. The CDR3 coding sequence is TGTGCCAGCAGGCAGCTAGCGGGTGCCCCGGAGGAGCAGTACTTC. Translation gives CASRQLAGAPEEQYF.